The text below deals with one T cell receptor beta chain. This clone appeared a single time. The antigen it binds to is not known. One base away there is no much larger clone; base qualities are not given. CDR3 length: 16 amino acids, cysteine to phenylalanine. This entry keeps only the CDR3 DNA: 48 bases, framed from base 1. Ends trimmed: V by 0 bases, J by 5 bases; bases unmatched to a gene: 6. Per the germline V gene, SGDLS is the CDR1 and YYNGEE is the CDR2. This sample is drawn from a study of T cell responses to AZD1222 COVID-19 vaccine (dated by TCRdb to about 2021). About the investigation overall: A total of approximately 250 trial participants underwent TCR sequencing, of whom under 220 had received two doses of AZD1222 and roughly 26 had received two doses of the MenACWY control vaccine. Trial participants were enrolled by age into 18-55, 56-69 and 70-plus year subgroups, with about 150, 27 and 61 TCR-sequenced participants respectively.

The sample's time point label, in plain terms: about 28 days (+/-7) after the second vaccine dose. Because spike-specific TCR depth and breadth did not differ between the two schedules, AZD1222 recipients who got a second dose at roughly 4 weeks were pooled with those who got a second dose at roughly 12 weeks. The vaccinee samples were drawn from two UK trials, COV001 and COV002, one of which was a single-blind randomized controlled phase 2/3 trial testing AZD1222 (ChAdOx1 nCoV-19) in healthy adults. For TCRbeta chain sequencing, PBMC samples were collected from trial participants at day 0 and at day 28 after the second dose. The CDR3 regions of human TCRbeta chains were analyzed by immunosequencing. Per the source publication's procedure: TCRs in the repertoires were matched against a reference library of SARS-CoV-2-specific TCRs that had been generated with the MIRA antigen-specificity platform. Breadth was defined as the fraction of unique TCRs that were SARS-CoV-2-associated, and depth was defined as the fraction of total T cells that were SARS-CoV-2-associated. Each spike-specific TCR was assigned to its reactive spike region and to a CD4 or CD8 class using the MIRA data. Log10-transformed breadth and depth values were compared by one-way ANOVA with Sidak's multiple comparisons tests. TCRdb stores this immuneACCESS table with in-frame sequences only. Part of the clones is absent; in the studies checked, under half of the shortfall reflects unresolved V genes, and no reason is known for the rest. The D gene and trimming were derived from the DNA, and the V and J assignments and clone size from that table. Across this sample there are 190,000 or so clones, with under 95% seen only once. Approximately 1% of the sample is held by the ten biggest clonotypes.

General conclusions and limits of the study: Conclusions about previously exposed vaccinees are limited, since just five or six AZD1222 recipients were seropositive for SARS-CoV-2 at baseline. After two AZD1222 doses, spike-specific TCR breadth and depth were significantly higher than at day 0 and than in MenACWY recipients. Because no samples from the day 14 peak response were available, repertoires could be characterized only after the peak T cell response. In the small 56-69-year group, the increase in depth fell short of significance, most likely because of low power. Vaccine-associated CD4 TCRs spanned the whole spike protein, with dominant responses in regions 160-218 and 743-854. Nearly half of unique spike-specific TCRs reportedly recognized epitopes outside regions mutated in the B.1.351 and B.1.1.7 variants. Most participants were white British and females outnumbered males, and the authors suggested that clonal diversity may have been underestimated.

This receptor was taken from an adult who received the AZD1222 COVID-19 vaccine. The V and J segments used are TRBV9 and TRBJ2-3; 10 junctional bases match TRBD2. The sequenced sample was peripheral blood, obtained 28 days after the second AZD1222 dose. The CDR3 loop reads CASSVGSGGVVDTQYF. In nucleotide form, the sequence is TGTGCCAGCAGCGTAGGCAGCGGGGGGGTGGTAGATACGCAGTATTTT.